This is a list of T cell receptor beta chains from one sample in a study of shared clonotypes between healthy human individuals. Sequencing was performed with immunoSEQ multiplex PCR; in TCRdb, only in-frame clones are kept and a portion is missing. Of almost 700,000 clones listed, roughly nine tenths were seen once; the top ten hold 24%. The specimen was naive CD8+ T cells sorted from blood. These receptors came from a man younger than 40 in good health. The CDR3 runs from the conserved cysteine through the conserved F or W. D genes are given only for firm matches. The size of a clone is reported for some rows only, either as once, few or many, or as a class for expanded clones.

.	TRBD2	TRBJ2-5	TRBV6-1	CATRPAGGSEETQYF	TGTGCCACCCGCCCGGCGGGAGGGTCGGAAGAGACCCAGTACTTC
.	TRBD2	TRBJ2-7	TRBV2	CASRSLAGGYGNYEQYF	TGTGCCAGCAGGAGTCTAGCGGGAGGTTACGGGAACTACGAGCAGTACTTC
.	.	TRBJ1-5	TRBV28	CASSPDSPNQPQHF	TGTGCCAGCAGCCCTGACAGTCCCAATCAGCCCCAGCATTTT
once	.	TRBJ2-2	TRBV10-1	CASSAYATTGELFF	TGCGCCAGCAGTGCTTATGCGACCACCGGGGAGCTGTTTTTT
.	.	TRBJ2-7	TRBV4-1	CASSQDIGISSYEQYF	TGCGCCAGCAGCCAAGATATTGGGATAAGCTCCTACGAGCAGTACTTC
.	TRBD2	TRBJ2-1	TRBV2	CASNRASGSHEQFF	TGTGCCAGCAACAGGGCTAGCGGGAGTCATGAGCAGTTCTTC
.	.	TRBJ2-5	TRBV18	CASSPPLLETQYF	TGTGCCAGCTCACCACCGTTATTGGAGACCCAGTACTTC
.	.	TRBJ2-7	TRBV5-6	CASSLGVGVYEQYF	TGTGCCAGCAGCTTGGGTGTTGGGGTTTACGAGCAGTACTTC
.	TRBD1	TRBJ1-6	TRBV4-3	CASAPRDRVNSPLHF	TGCGCCAGCGCCCCCAGAGACAGGGTAAATTCACCCCTCCACTTT
.	.	TRBJ1-1	TRBV7-6	CASSEGAGGFTEAFF	TGTGCCAGCAGCGAAGGAGCGGGGGGGTTCACTGAAGCTTTCTTT
.	.	TRBJ2-6	TRBV21-1	CASSKTGSSGANVLTF	TGTGCCAGCAGCAAGACAGGGAGCTCTGGGGCCAACGTCCTGACTTTC
.	.	TRBJ2-1	TRBV5-1	CASSPTSPSLFQFF	TGCGCCAGCAGCCCCACTTCTCCCTCGTTATTCCAGTTCTTC
once	TRBD2	TRBJ2-5	TRBV11-2	CASSSALAVIQETQYF	TGTGCCAGCAGCTCGGCACTAGCGGTAATCCAAGAGACCCAGTACTTC
.	.	TRBJ2-1	TRBV5-1	CASSLAVEQFF	TGCGCCAGCAGCTTGGCGGTTGAGCAGTTCTTC
.	TRBD2	TRBJ2-1	TRBV5-6	CASSASSGRAYEQFF	TGTGCCAGCAGTGCTTCTAGCGGGAGGGCCTACGAGCAGTTCTTC
.	.	TRBJ2-5	TRBV7-2	CASSLQETQYF	TGTGCCAGCAGCCTCCAAGAGACCCAGTACTTC
.	TRBD1	TRBJ2-7	TRBV19	CASSRDRGPYEQYF	TGTGCCAGTAGTCGGGACAGGGGGCCCTACGAGCAGTACTTC
.	TRBD2	TRBJ2-2	TRBV13	CASSFSSGRTPGELFF	TGTGCCAGCAGCTTTTCTAGCGGGAGGACCCCCGGGGAGCTGTTTTTT
.	.	TRBJ2-5	TRBV27	CASSKTQETQYF	TGTGCCAGCAGCAAAACTCAAGAGACCCAGTACTTC
.	TRBD1	TRBJ2-5	TRBV10-3	CAISEPGTEETQYF	TGTGCCATCAGTGAGCCAGGGACAGAAGAGACCCAGTACTTC
.	TRBD2	TRBJ2-7	TRBV6-1	CASSVREGREQYF	TGTGCCAGCAGCGTGCGGGAGGGCCGCGAGCAGTACTTC
.	TRBD1	TRBJ2-7	TRBV5-1	CASSLGTGGFAPVEQYF	TGCGCCAGCAGCTTGGGGACAGGGGGCTTTGCCCCAGTGGAGCAGTACTTC
.	.	TRBJ2-7	TRBV11-2	CASSLAYEQYF	TGTGCCAGCAGCTTAGCCTACGAGCAGTACTTC
.	.	TRBJ2-7	TRBV5-5	CASRGAVGYEQYF	TGTGCCAGCCGTGGGGCGGTCGGCTACGAGCAGTACTTC
.	.	TRBJ1-5	TRBV7-9	CASSLGGQPQHF	TGTGCCAGCAGCTTAGGTGGGCAGCCCCAGCATTTT
.	.	TRBJ2-3	TRBV29-1	CSVDPSSPPFGTDTQYF	TGCAGCGTTGACCCCTCCTCCCCTCCTTTCGGCACAGATACGCAGTATTTT
.	TRBD2	TRBJ2-7	TRBV28	CASTGGSYEQYF	TGTGCCAGCACGGGAGGATCCTACGAGCAGTACTTC